These T cell receptor beta chains were read from a single sample in a study of graft-versus-host responses after intestinal transplantation. Using immunoSEQ multiplex PCR, the repertoire was profiled, and TCRdb retains in-frame clones only, with some absent. The data show around 96,000 clones, 75% to 95% seen once. The material sequenced was PBMCs, taken approximately 420 days after intestinal transplant. The receptors originated from a human patient who received an intestinal transplant, so some T cells may come from the graft donor. The CDR3 runs from the conserved cysteine through the conserved F or W. A D gene is named only where the DNA matches it firmly. A row's size may be missing; if present it is once, few, many or a size class.

d_gene	v_gene	j_gene	abundance	CDR3nt	CDR3aa
NA	TRBV6-1	TRBJ1-2	NA	TGTGCCACAACCGGCGGAGCCTATGGCTACACCTTC	CATTGGAYGYTF
TRBD1	TRBV10-3	TRBJ2-7	NA	TGTGCCATCAGTAGGGACAGGGGGCTCGTCTACGAGCAGTACTTC	CAISRDRGLVYEQYF
NA	TRBV5-1	TRBJ2-1	NA	TGCGCCAGCAGCTTGGGGGCGCGGTCCTACAATGAGCAGTTCTTC	CASSLGARSYNEQFF
TRBD2	TRBV6-4	TRBJ2-1	NA	TGTGCCAGCAGTGTTCGTCTAGCGGGGGGGAATGAGCAGTTCTTC	CASSVRLAGGNEQFF
TRBD1	TRBV19	TRBJ1-6	once	TGTGCCAGTAGTATTGACAGGGGGAGTTGGAATTCACCCCTCCACTTT	CASSIDRGSWNSPLHF
NA	TRBV10-2	TRBJ1-1	NA	TGCGCCAGCAGTGGGCAGAACACTGAAGCTTTCTTT	CASSGQNTEAFF
NA	TRBV19	TRBJ2-7	NA	TGTGCCAGTAGTATTGGGTTCAACGAGCAGTACTTC	CASSIGFNEQYF
NA	TRBV5-1	TRBJ2-7	NA	TGCGCCAGCAGTTCAGGAGGCTCCTACGAGCAGTACTTC	CASSSGGSYEQYF
TRBD1	TRBV6-5	TRBJ2-7	once	TGTGCCAGCAGTACCCGGGACAGGGGCCGGTACGAGCAGTACTTC	CASSTRDRGRYEQYF
TRBD2	TRBV5-1	TRBJ2-7	once	TGCGCCAGCAGCGCCTATAGCGGGGGGTCCTCCACCTACGAGCAGTACTTC	CASSAYSGGSSTYEQYF
NA	TRBV7-3	TRBJ2-2	once	TGTGCCAGCAGCTTAGATAGGTCCACCGGGGAGCTGTTTTTT	CASSLDRSTGELFF
TRBD1	TRBV6-6	TRBJ2-7	NA	TGTGCCAGCAGTTATTCCGACAGGGGGCTGTACGAGCAGTACTTC	CASSYSDRGLYEQYF
NA	TRBV6-6	TRBJ1-3	NA	TGTGCCAGCAGTACAACCAGGGGCTCTGGAAACACCATATATTTT	CASSTTRGSGNTIYF
NA	TRBV18	TRBJ2-2	once	TGTGCCAGCTCACGCGACACCGGGGAGCTGTTTTTT	CASSRDTGELFF
TRBD1	TRBV11-2	TRBJ2-5	NA	TGTGCCAGCAGCTTGTCCGGGACAGGGATCGCTGAGACCCAGTACTTC	CASSLSGTGIAETQYF
TRBD1	TRBV7-9	TRBJ1-6	NA	TGTGCCAGCAGCTCCCCCCCGGGACAGGGTGGGTCACCCCTCCACTTT	CASSSPPGQGGSPLHF
NA	TRBV13	TRBJ1-3	NA	TGTGCCAGCAGCTTACCGGGAAACACCATATATTTT	CASSLPGNTIYF
TRBD1	TRBV6-4	TRBJ2-1	NA	TGTGCCAGCAGTGAAGGGACAGGATCCTACAATGAGCAGTTCTTC	CASSEGTGSYNEQFF
TRBD1	TRBV4-1	TRBJ1-4	NA	TGCGCCAGCAGCCAAGCCGACAGGGACCATGAAAAACTGTTTTTT	CASSQADRDHEKLFF
TRBD1	TRBV2	TRBJ1-1	NA	TGTGCCAGCAGTGGTCCGGGACAGGGCGAGTCCACTGAAGCTTTCTTT	CASSGPGQGESTEAFF
NA	TRBV18	TRBJ1-3	NA	TGTGCCAGCTCACCATCGACGGAACAATCTGGAAACACCATATATTTT	CASSPSTEQSGNTIYF
NA	TRBV18	TRBJ2-7	NA	TGTGCCAGCTCACCGTCGGATTCCTACGAGCAGTACTTC	CASSPSDSYEQYF
NA	TRBV4-1	TRBJ2-7	NA	TGCGCCAGCAGCCAAGTATACGAGAACGAGCAGTACTTC	CASSQVYENEQYF
TRBD2	TRBV9	TRBJ2-3	NA	TGTGCCAGCCCTAGCGGATCTAGCACAGATACGCAGTATTTT	CASPSGSSTDTQYF
NA	TRBV6-1	TRBJ1-6	NA	TGTGCCACCGGGGGGAGCGGGGCGCTTAGGGCACCCCTCCACTTT	CATGGSGALRAPLHF
NA	TRBV25-1	TRBJ2-1	NA	TGTGCCAGCAGTGAATGGGGCGTACGGGGCACTGAGCAGTTCTTC	CASSEWGVRGTEQFF
NA	TRBV13	TRBJ2-7	NA	TGTGCCAGCAGCTTCGGCCCCTACGAGCAGTACTTC	CASSFGPYEQYF
NA	TRBV11-2	TRBJ1-3	NA	TGTGCCAGCAGCTTAGACCGGGGCGCTGTAGGAAACACCATATATTTT	CASSLDRGAVGNTIYF
TRBD1	TRBV11-3	TRBJ1-1	NA	TGTGCCAGCAGCTCCAGGGGGGACACTGAAGCTTTCTTT	CASSSRGDTEAFF
NA	TRBV7-8	TRBJ2-3	NA	TGTGCCAGCAGCTTAGCAGGCCCAAGCACAGATACGCAGTATTTT	CASSLAGPSTDTQYF
TRBD1	TRBV13	TRBJ1-2	NA	TGTGCCAGCAGCCTCCGGGACAGGGCCATACTTAACTATGGCTACACCTTC	CASSLRDRAILNYGYTF
NA	TRBV4-3	TRBJ1-2	few	TGCGCCAGCAGCCAAGAAGGCGGGGTACTGGGCTACACCTTC	CASSQEGGVLGYTF
NA	TRBV7-9	TRBJ1-2	NA	TGTGCCAGCAGCCCCAGCCAGACCGGGACACACAATAACTATGGCTACACCTTC	CASSPSQTGTHNNYGYTF
NA	TRBV7-8	TRBJ1-6	once	TGTGCCAGCAGCTTCTTTGAGGGGACACCCCTCCACTTT	CASSFFEGTPLHF
TRBD1	TRBV5-1	TRBJ1-1	NA	TGCGCCAGCAGCTTAGGACAGGGTGGGTTCACTGAAGCTTTCTTT	CASSLGQGGFTEAFF
TRBD2	TRBV7-9	TRBJ2-3	NA	TGTGCCAGCAGCTTATCACTAGCGGGGGGCACAGATACGCAGTATTTT	CASSLSLAGGTDTQYF
NA	TRBV27	TRBJ1-6	once	TGTGCCAGCAGTTTATATAGCGGATCCTATAATTCACCCCTCCACTTT	CASSLYSGSYNSPLHF
TRBD1	TRBV6-1	TRBJ1-1	NA	TGTGCCAGCAGTGAAAGGACAGGGGATGAAGCTTTCTTT	CASSERTGDEAFF
NA	TRBV29-1	TRBJ1-1	NA	TGCAGCGTTGATCGGGTTACTGAAGCTTTCTTT	CSVDRVTEAFF
TRBD2	TRBV9	TRBJ2-1	once	TGTGCCAGCAGCGTCGGGACTAGCGGGGGGATCTACGAGCAGTTCTTC	CASSVGTSGGIYEQFF
TRBD1	TRBV5-1	TRBJ1-6	NA	TGCGCCAGCAGCCCAGACAGGGGGCAGAGGAATTCACCCCTCCACTTT	CASSPDRGQRNSPLHF
TRBD2	TRBV7-7	TRBJ2-2	NA	TGTGCTAGCAGCGGGACTAGCGGGGCAACCGGGGAGCTGTTTTTT	CASSGTSGATGELFF
TRBD1	TRBV4-1	TRBJ1-2	NA	TGCGCCAGCAGCCACAGTGGACAGGGAGGGTATGGCTACACCTTC	CASSHSGQGGYGYTF
TRBD2	TRBV9	TRBJ2-5	NA	TGTGCCAGCAGCGGCGGGGGTTTCCAAGAGACCCAGTACTTC	CASSGGGFQETQYF
NA	TRBV7-7	TRBJ2-1	NA	TGTGCTAGCAGCCTCGGGCTACTTAATGAGCAGTTCTTC	CASSLGLLNEQFF
TRBD1	TRBV15	TRBJ2-7	NA	TGTGCCACCAGCAGAGATCCCGGGACAGCCTCCTACGAGCAGTACTTC	CATSRDPGTASYEQYF
NA	TRBV2	TRBJ2-7	NA	TGTGCCAGTTTCCTAATCCGGACTTTATACGAGCAGTACTTC	CASFLIRTLYEQYF
NA	TRBV15	TRBJ1-4	once	TGTGCCACCAGCAGACCCCCGACGGTGGGGGATGAAAAACTGTTTTTT	CATSRPPTVGDEKLFF
NA	TRBV7-9	TRBJ1-2	NA	TGTGCCAGCAGCTTCACCGAACAGGATGGCTACACCTTC	CASSFTEQDGYTF